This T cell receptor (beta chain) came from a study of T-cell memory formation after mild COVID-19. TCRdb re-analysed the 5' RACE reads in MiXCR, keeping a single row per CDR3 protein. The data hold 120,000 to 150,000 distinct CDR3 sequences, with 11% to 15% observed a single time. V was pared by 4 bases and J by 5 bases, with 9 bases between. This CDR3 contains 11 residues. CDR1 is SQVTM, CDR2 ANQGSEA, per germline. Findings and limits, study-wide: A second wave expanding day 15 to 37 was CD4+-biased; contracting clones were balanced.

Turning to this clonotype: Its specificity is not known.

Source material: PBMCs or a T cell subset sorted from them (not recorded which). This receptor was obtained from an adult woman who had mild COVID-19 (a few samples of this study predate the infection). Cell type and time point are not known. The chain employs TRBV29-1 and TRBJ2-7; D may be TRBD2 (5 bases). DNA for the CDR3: TGCAGCGTTGGAGGGCCGGACGAGCAGTACTTC. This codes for CSVGGPDEQYF.